This T cell receptor (beta chain) was profiled in a study of cytomegalovirus exposure and HLA in healthy donors. Study at large: Most donors, roughly 77% of some 400 genotyped, fell in the Caucasian-associated ancestry cluster.

General study results and limits: The classifier, whose performance was assessed in both the original and validation cohorts, reportedly diagnosed cytomegalovirus status with high specificity and sensitivity. The study designated roughly 160 TCR beta chains cytomegalovirus-associated.

Details on this clone: The antigen is unknown.

The PCR ran on 60 Vbeta and 13 Jbeta primers. In the authors' methods: An analysis performed later counted 75 million to 80 million unique TCR beta chains (roughly 11 million of them shared). Profiling relied on immunoSEQ multiplex PCR, and the TCRdb table lists in-frame clones only, not all of them. The DNA gave D and trimming, while V, J and clone size come from that table. The sample's table shows more than 95,000 clones. From germline, CDR1 is SGHRS and CDR2 YFSETQ. The CDR3 consists of 13 residues. Source material: PBMCs. The TCR comes from a man aged 35 to 55 in good health and CMV-seronegative. V gene TRBV5-1 combines with J gene TRBJ2-5, with D perhaps TRBD2 (5 bases). TRBJ2-7 explains the end of the DNA better; the J call may be wrong. The CDR3 is CASSLLEGYEQYF. The DNA for the CDR3 is TGCGCCAGCAGCTTACTAGAAGGCTACGAGCAGTACTTC.